These 23 T cell receptor beta chains were sequenced from one sample in a study of blood T cells in healthy people across ages (dated by TCRdb to between 2014 and 2016). Libraries were prepared through 5' RACE. The instrument given in TCRdb is Illumina HiSeq 2500. A second roughly 6 to 11 cycle PCR used a sample-barcoded 5' primer and a J-beta primer mix. In-frame beta chains were kept once TCRdb had trimmed the public reads at Q25 with fastp and called clones with MiXCR. Entries are consolidated by CDR3 protein sequence, retaining the most common genes and DNA. The sample contains under 800,000 distinct CDR3 sequences, roughly 43% of them found a single time. The ten largest clonotypes hold around a fifth of the sample. Source material: blood. These receptor sequences come from a woman aged 55-70 years in good health.

The rearrangement uses TRBV12-3 or TRBV12-4 and TRBJ2-5; D is ambiguous. With the DNA end fitting TRBJ2-1 better, the J assignment may be wrong. The CDR3 consists of 14 residues. CDR3 nucleotides: TGTGCCAGCAGTTCCCACAGCTACAAAGAGACCCAGTTCTTC. It codes for CASSSHSYKETQFF.

Remarks on this clonotype: A much larger clone is a single base away; this may be a read error. The genes are TRBV5-1 and TRBJ2-6; TRBD1 might be the D (6 bases). Per the germline V gene, CDR1 is SGHRS and CDR2 is YFSETQ. Deletions cut 10 bases from V and 0 bases from J, with 11 bases between. The CDR3 loop spans 14 amino acids. CDR3 protein: CAGKDSSGANVLTF. The CDR3, as DNA: TGCGCCGGCAAGGACAGCTCTGGGGCCAACGTCCTGACTTTC.

This clonotype was seen a single time. The chain has TRBV6-1 and TRBJ2-2; D possibly matches TRBD1 or TRBD2 (7 bases each). Germline loops: CDR1 MNHNS, CDR2 SASEGT. The CDR3 has 16 residues. Trimming removed 4 bases from V and 1 base from J, with 13 bases in between. DNA for the CDR3: TGTGCCAGCAGTGGGGGAGGGACAGAGAACACCGGGGAGCTGTTTTTT. It translates to CASSGGGTENTGELFF.

The chain's CDR3 is CASSGENYGYTF. The CDR3 DNA is TGTGCCAGCAGCGGGGAGAACTATGGCTACACCTTC. The genes are TRBV6-2 or TRBV6-3 and TRBJ1-2; no firm D call. CDR3 size: 12 residues. The V gene lost 6 bases and the J gene lost 2 bases, with 7 bases spanning the gap. Germline V gene sequence: CDR1 MNHEY, CDR2 SVGEGT.

V and J are TRBV7-9 and TRBJ2-1; D is perhaps TRBD1 or TRBD2 (6 bases each). The DNA matches TRBJ2-7 better at its end, which makes the J call doubtful. The CDR3 is 14 amino acids. The germline gives CDR1 SEHNR, CDR2 FQNEAQ (reference sequence). CDR3 nucleotides: TGTGCCAGCAGCAGTAGGGGGAGGTACAATGAGCAGTACTTC. Its protein is CASSSRGRYNEQYF.

Notes on this clonotype: A read error may be the cause here, since a much bigger clone is one base away. The J gene is TRBJ2-5, the V gene TRBV29-1; D is unresolved. CDR1 is SQVTM, CDR2 ANQGSEA, per germline. CDR3 length: 12 amino acids. V was trimmed by 8 bases and J by 5 bases, leaving 15 bases between them. Here the CDR3 reads CSSTIMGETQYF. For the CDR3, the DNA is TGCAGCAGTACGATAATGGGGGAGACCCAGTACTTC.

This clonotype was observed a handful of times. This rearrangement joins TRBV2 to TRBJ2-7; no clear D gene. From germline, CDR1 is SNHLY and CDR2 FYNNEI. V dropped 3 bases and J dropped 6 bases, with 12 bases sitting between them. The CDR3 totals 13 residues. CDR3 coding DNA: TGTGCCAGCAGTGAGGCACTGGCAGGCGAGCAGTACTTC. As protein: CASSEALAGEQYF.

In this sample, this clonotype turned up a few times. The J gene is TRBJ2-1, the V gene TRBV14; TRBD2 matches 9 bases. The V segment lost 0 bases and the J segment 2 bases; nucleotides outside the gene matches: 8. The CDR3 runs 18 residues. Germline loops: CDR1 SGHDN, CDR2 FVKESK. CDR3 nucleotide sequence: TGTGCCAGCAGCCAAGAGTTCAGAAGCGGGGGGCCCTACAATGAGCAGTTCTTC. Amino acid sequence: CASSQEFRSGGPYNEQFF.

The chain is built from TRBV14 and TRBJ1-4; no clear D. The V gene lost 0 bases and the J gene lost 0 bases, with 8 bases spanning the gap. Germline V lookup: CDR1 SGHDN, CDR2 FVKESK. The CDR3 contains 16 residues. In nucleotides, the CDR3 is TGTGCCAGCAGCCAAGAGTACCCAGCAACTAATGAAAAACTGTTTTTT. Protein sequence: CASSQEYPATNEKLFF.

The chain couples TRBV6-2 or TRBV6-3 to TRBJ2-3; 8 nucleotides align to TRBD2. The ends lost 7 bases at V and 4 bases at J; junction bases unmatched: 13. Germline assignment: CDR1 MNHEY and CDR2 SVGEGT. This CDR3 has 16 residues. The CDR3 bases are TGTGCCAGCACCCTTGGGGCGCGGGGGGATGCAGATACGCAGTATTTT. Encoded protein: CASTLGARGDADTQYF.

The chain joins TRBV7-2 to TRBJ2-5; TRBD1 agrees at 10 bases. CDR3 size: 16 residues. Germline-derived CDR1 and CDR2 are SGHTA and FQGNSA. With 2 bases clipped from V and 11 bases from J, the junction kept 14 bases outside the gene matches. Here the CDR3 DNA reads TGTGCCAGCAGCTTAACGGGACAGGGGCCTTACAATGAGCAGTACTTC. It is translated as CASSLTGQGPYNEQYF.

The CDR3: CASSRLRGVGETQYF. For the CDR3, the DNA is TGTGCCAGCTCGCGACTCCGGGGCGTCGGGGAGACCCAGTACTTC. The chain uses TRBV18 and TRBJ2-7; D may correspond to TRBD1 or TRBD2 (5 bases each). The DNA end lines up better with TRBJ2-5; the J call may be wrong. The CDR3 is 15 residues long. Germline CDR1 KGHSH, CDR2 LQKENI.

CDR3 nucleotides: TGTGCCAGCAGCAAAGAAGCGGGAATCATTACCTATTCACCCCTCCACTTT. Translating gives CASSKEAGIITYSPLHF. The chain joins TRBV21-1 to TRBJ1-6. TRBV21-1 is an annotated pseudogene. The CDR3 has 17 residues.

This clonotype came up a few times. The V call is TRBV7-6, the J call TRBJ2-1; 8 nucleotides align to TRBD1. This CDR3 is built from 12 residues. Trimming at V came to 5 bases and at J to 9 bases, leaving 3 bases not matched to a gene. Germline CDR1 and CDR2: SGHVS and FNYEAQ. This CDR3 reads CASSDRGGEQFF. DNA of the CDR3: TGTGCCAGCAGCGACAGGGGAGGTGAGCAGTTCTTC.

The chain combines TRBV2 with TRBJ1-4, with D possibly matching TRBD1 (5 bases). The V end was cut by 5 bases, the J end by 0 bases, with 16 bases between. The CDR3 loop spans 17 amino acids. Germline V gene lookup returns CDR1 SNHLY and CDR2 FYNNEI. CDR3 amino acids: CASSLRVLVATNEKLFF. The CDR3 DNA follows: TGTGCCAGCAGTCTCAGGGTCCTAGTTGCAACTAATGAAAAACTGTTTTTT.

The chain is built from TRBV5-1 and TRBJ2-5; D unclear. Between the trimmed V and J ends, which lost 0 bases and 4 bases, there was a span of 10 bases. Germline V lookup: CDR1 SGHRS, CDR2 YFSETQ. CDR3 length: 14 residues. In DNA form, the CDR3 reads TGCGCCAGCAGCTTGGGTAAGGGTAGAGAGACCCAGTACTTC. This sequence encodes CASSLGKGRETQYF.

This clonotype appeared a few times. The chain employs TRBV7-9 and TRBJ2-3, with D hard to call. Germline CDR1 is SEHNR and CDR2 is FQNEAQ (reference sequence). The CDR3 length is 14 residues. V lost 2 bases, J lost 0 bases, and 6 bases lay in between. The CDR3 sequence: CASSLSDSTDTQYF. CDR3 nucleotide sequence: TGTGCCAGCAGCTTAAGCGACAGCACAGATACGCAGTATTTT.

This sequence joins TRBV4-3 and TRBJ2-1; TRBD2 matches at 11 bases. The CDR3 runs 16 residues. In germline, CDR1 is LGHNA, CDR2 YSLEER. After removal of 1 base from V and 7 bases from J, the junction contained 6 bases not matched to a gene. The CDR3 spells CASSQGASGGLNEQFF. DNA of the CDR3: TGCGCCAGCAGCCAAGGAGCTAGCGGGGGGTTGAATGAGCAGTTCTTC.

This clonotype was observed at least ten times. This sequence joins TRBV13 and TRBJ2-1, with D possibly being TRBD1 (6 bases). V was clipped by 1 base and J by 8 bases, with 18 bases between them. The CDR3 length is 16 residues. The V gene's germline CDR1 is PRHDT and CDR2 FYEKMQ (reference sequence). The CDR3 nucleotides read TGTGCCAGCAGCTTAGTGTCGACAGGCGGAAGGGATGAGCAGTTCTTC. This encodes CASSLVSTGGRDEQFF.

This clonotype has just a few counts. V gene TRBV6-1 combines with J gene TRBJ2-3, with unresolved D. This CDR3 is built from 13 residues. Germline CDR1 and CDR2: MNHNS and SASEGT. Trimming removed 6 bases from V and 2 bases from J, with 9 bases in between. The CDR3 DNA sequence: TGTGCCAGCAGCCCGGACCACACAGATACGCAGTATTTT. Protein product: CASSPDHTDTQYF.

The chain joins TRBV7-3 to TRBJ2-3; D assignment may be TRBD1 or TRBD2 (7 bases each). Germline CDR1 SGHTA, CDR2 FQGTGA. The length of the CDR3 is 14 residues. Between the trimmed V and J ends, which lost 3 bases and 5 bases, there was a span of 12 bases. CDR3 sequence reads: CASSLGRGGDTQYF. The CDR3 region has the DNA TGTGCCAGCAGCTTGGGCAGGGGGGGAGATACGCAGTATTTT.

This clonotype was seen at least ten times. The chain recombines TRBV5-1 with TRBJ2-1, with 10 nucleotides matching TRBD2. In germline, CDR1 is SGHRS, CDR2 YFSETQ. CDR3 size: 14 residues. V was pared by 3 bases and J by 10 bases, with 7 bases of the junction left unmatched. CDR3 protein: CASSSGTSESEQFF. CDR3 nucleotides: TGCGCCAGCAGCTCCGGGACTAGCGAGAGCGAGCAGTTCTTC.

This clonotype was recorded many times. This chain joins TRBV7-9 and TRBJ2-7; 7 bases align to TRBD1. The CDR3 is 14 amino acids. The V segment lost 5 bases and the J segment 2 bases; nucleotides outside the gene matches: 6. Germline V gene data show CDR1 as SEHNR and CDR2 as FQNEAQ (reference sequence). CDR3 protein: CASSPDRNPYEQYF. DNA of the CDR3: TGTGCCAGCAGCCCGGACAGGAATCCCTACGAGCAGTACTTC.